This record covers a single T cell receptor (beta chain). At one end the junction does not follow the germline gene, possibly because of a read error. This record comes from a study of blood T cell repertoires in COVID-19. At the level of the study: In each case, the material was cDNA or gDNA derived from T cells, B-cell-depleted T cells, or PBMCs.

Data came from immunoSEQ multiplex PCR; TCRdb stores just in-frame clones and leaves some out. The table shows about 80,000 clones, with 76% occurring only once. This CDR3 spans 12 amino acids. This sequence was found in a man between 65 and 85 years old with active or convalescent COVID-19. Sequenced input: peripheral blood. The rearrangement links TRBV12-3 or TRBV12-4 to TRBJ2-4; D might be TRBD1 (6 bases). DNA for the CDR3: TGTGCCAGCAGTAGAACAGGGCCCCCCGACCACTTC. As protein: CASSRTGPPDHF.